Sequencing of this T cell receptor beta chain was carried out in a study of cytomegalovirus exposure and HLA in healthy donors (dated by TCRdb to the late 2010s). In terms of the full investigation: In an earlier analysis of under 750 of the donors, 276 Gb of sequence data and just under 120 million unique TCR beta sequences from 150 million to 200 million T cells were reported. An early release that covered about 600 HLA-typed donors contained around 330 gigabases of sequencing data and tens of millions of unique TCR sequences. Of the approximately 400 genotyped donors, 75% to 85% were placed in the genetic ancestry cluster associated with self-reported Caucasian donors. The study was designed to test whether signatures of past pathogen exposure could be identified by cataloging public T cell receptors. The study profiled the T cell repertoires of approximately 700 subjects by immunosequencing and related them to cytomegalovirus serostatus. Besides the first cohort of roughly 660 subjects, a separate validation cohort made up of roughly 120 different subjects was used. The study combined high-throughput TCR immunosequencing, statistical association of individual TCRs with disease status, and machine learning to predict cytomegalovirus infection status. To study patterns of TCR occurrence, a later analysis re-analyzed previously published TCR beta repertoires from more than 550 donors and added high-resolution HLA genotyping. Rather than drawing on any new phenotypic data, the later analysis identified candidate immune exposures from TCR beta sequences and the way those sequences occurred across donors. To decide whether each TCR beta V gene segment behaved as functional or pseudogenic, an earlier analysis of some 600 of the donors relied on high-throughput TCR beta sequencing. Donor age, sex, ethnicity and CMV serostatus were collected together with the repertoire data. A later genetic analysis used genome-wide SNP genotypes for about three fifths of the 666 donors, treating that subset as a discovery cohort. All discovery cohort repertoires had been generated using a single sequencing platform. HLA typing covered class I and class II loci at four-digit resolution. Typing coverage varied by locus: about 620-640 donors for A, B, C, DRB1 and DQB1; approximately 520 for DQA1; more than 600 for DPA1; 450 to 480 for DPB1. Several DR-DQ haplotypes were treated as single units for association and clustering because of strong linkage in the cohort. Across about 380 genotyped donors of the cohort, an average of about 200,000 unique TCR beta nucleotide sequences per donor were sequenced, and around 20% of those sequences were non-productive.

Trimming takes 0 bases off V and 8 bases off J; junction bases not matched to a gene: 9. The cysteine opens and the phenylalanine closes a CDR3 of 15 amino acids. Of all the DNA, just the CDR3 is kept, 45 bases in frame from base 1. Based on the germline V gene, the CDR1 and CDR2 sequences are LGHNA and YSLEER. Receptor amplification or capture employed the immunoSEQ multiplex PCR assay. The multiplex PCR relied on a mix of 60 forward primers for TCR Vbeta segments and 13 reverse primers for TCR Jbeta segments. A multiplex PCR assay on genomic DNA amplified the CDR3 region of rearranged TCR beta genes. The Illumina HiSeq System was used to sequence the amplified TCR beta libraries as 87-base-pair reads. As for the original processing: Across the 640 or so repertoires, a later analysis counted some 80 million unique TCR beta chains, about 10 million of which were shared by at least two donors. Raw reads were error-corrected and collapsed into unique sequences with a nearest-neighbor algorithm that merged closely related sequences to remove PCR and sequencing errors. CDR3 sequences were aligned to IMGT reference sequences to assign V, D and J gene segments. For a sequence to be retained, a match of at least six nucleotides was required to both a V gene segment and a J gene segment. A rearrangement was called productive if the CDR3 had no stop codons and remained in frame with V and J, and every other rearrangement was called non-productive. CDR3 was defined by IMGT convention, running from the second conserved V-encoded cysteine to the conserved J-encoded phenylalanine. Sequences without an unambiguous match to a single V gene segment were excluded from the earlier analysis of almost 600 of the donors. An earlier analysis of around 600 of the donors classified V segments as functional when productive rearrangements were above 56.7% and as segregating when the standard deviation between donors was above 5%. To diagnose cytomegalovirus status from the catalog of TCR beta chain sequences, a statistical classification framework was built. In a later analysis, V and J genes were assigned by comparing TCR nucleotide sequences against IMGT/GENE-DB human TR gene sequences. Using the TCRdist pipeline, a later analysis assigned CDR3 sequences along with most-parsimonious VDJ recombination scenarios. A later analysis defined each TCR beta chain by its CDR3 amino acid sequence plus V-gene family, and excluded reads lacking a unique V-gene family. In a later analysis, approximately 640 highly shared, low-generation-probability nucleotide sequences were removed to address suspected cross-contamination and a sequencing artifact. In a later analysis, a clonal expansion index for each public chain was calculated from normalized within-repertoire ranks of inferred template counts. A later analysis computed generation probabilities with a VDJ recombination model fitted to out-of-frame rearrangements, and checked the results against IGoR. Hypergeometric tests were used in a later analysis to score TCR-TCR, TCR-HLA and TCR-CMV co-occurrence, with a repertoire-size bias correction applied to the TCR pairs. To estimate false discovery rates, a later analysis permuted the HLA or CMV assignments 20 times. A later analysis grouped co-occurring TCRs with DBSCAN, adding TCRdist sequence similarity when clustering within HLA-allele-positive subsets. Co-occurrence clustering excluded repertoires with fewer than 30,000 or more than 120,000 public chains, plus five with anomalous nucleotide sharing. TCRdb stores this immuneACCESS table with in-frame sequences only. Part of the clones is absent; in the studies checked, under half of the shortfall reflects unresolved V genes, and no reason is known for the rest. V, J and clone size were drawn from that table, and D and trimming were deduced from the DNA. The sample table lists almost 95,000 clones, 69% of them with a count of one. Together, the top ten hold roughly 2.6% of the sample.

As concerns this clone: The antigen this receptor binds is unknown. No base quality values were provided; no much bigger clone lies one nucleotide off.

Study-wide conclusions, independent of this receptor: While some public TCRs were present in many individuals, most TCR sequences turned up only very rarely across donors. Assigning TCR associations to individual alleles was difficult when HLA alleles, especially DR and DQ, strongly co-occurred. Roughly uniform sequencing depth across donors was assumed in presence/absence analyses, although this assumption may not hold. Because some donors lacked HLA typing at each locus, the association tests relied only on the typed subset. In vitro tests confirmed that a few of the cytomegalovirus-associated TCR beta chains recognize cytomegalovirus antigens. The authors suggested that the approach could potentially be extended to other disease states and immunological phenotypes. Specific HLA alleles were associated with over 15,000 TCR beta sequences at a false discovery rate of 0.05 in a later analysis. The study gave a list of some 150 TCR beta chains associated with cytomegalovirus. The sequencing pipeline was judged likely to have produced a cluster of highly shared sequence variants as a technical artifact. The classifier was reported to diagnose cytomegalovirus status with high specificity and sensitivity in both the original and validation cohorts. Several of the top co-occurrence clusters appeared to be linked to parvovirus B19, influenza, CMV and Epstein-Barr virus, according to a later analysis. According to a later analysis, most CMV-associated TCR beta chains appeared to be HLA-restricted, and the HLA associations seemed to be driven largely by CMV exposure. Some IMGT-functional V segments, including TRBV6-2 and TRBV6-3, could not be told apart with the 87-base-pair reads, so those segments were excluded. Linkage disequilibrium might explain the correlated functional status among segregating V segments, but an unknown experimental factor could not be ruled out. Broadly in line with IMGT annotations, most TCR beta V segments showed up in productive rearrangements about 87% or about 30% of the time in an earlier analysis of about 500 of the donors. Because counts were too low, more than 15 rarely observed V segments, including chromosome 9 orphons, were excluded from the earlier analysis of about 500 of the donors. V-gene and J-gene trimming of TCR beta chains was associated with a missense DCLRE1C variant in a later genetic analysis, and the association was replicated in an independent cohort. Only TCR beta chains were sequenced in this cohort, and the absence of alpha or paired-chain data limited detectable features. In a later analysis, TCR association rates were found to vary across HLA loci, with the most associated TCRs seen for DRB1 alleles and the fewest for HLA-C alleles. Immune exposure information for the cohort was limited to CMV serostatus. In a later analysis, HLA-associated TCR beta chains were found to be more clonally expanded and to have lower generation probabilities than equally common non-associated chains. A further reported finding was that TCR beta sequences accurately predicted the HLA-A and HLA-B alleles for most subjects in the first cohort. A later genetic analysis reported fewer N-insertions in productive TCRs among donors in an Asian-associated ancestry cluster than the roughly 720-donor mean.

The cohort consisted of hundreds of healthy bone marrow donors. Cohort members were all nominally healthy when sampled, although unrecorded immune exposures were likely present. The donor tested CMV seronegative, placing the donor among the 350 to 400 seronegative members of the cohort. A peripheral blood sample was provided by each donor, and peripheral blood mononuclear cells were used for TCR beta sequencing. The Qiagen DNeasy Blood Extraction Kit was used to extract genomic DNA from the blood cell samples. The receptor comes from a man aged 50-60 years in good health and CMV-seronegative. Sequencing was carried out using PBMCs. The V and J genes are TRBV4-3 and TRBJ1-2; 7 of the junction bases match TRBD1. The DNA sequence follows: TGCGCCAGCAGCCAAGATAGGGGGCAGGGACGCGGCTACACCTTC. Its protein product is CASSQDRGQGRGYTF.